The T cell receptor (beta chain) described here comes from a study of blood T cell repertoires in COVID-19. Looking at the study overall: Acute and convalescent COVID-19 samples came from the United States, Italy and Spain. From T cells, B-cell-depleted T cells, or PBMCs came the material, which was cDNA or gDNA.

Study processing details: The assay estimated nucleated cells by amplifying reference gene primers. Sequencing was performed with immunoSEQ multiplex PCR; in TCRdb, only in-frame clones are kept and a portion is missing. For V, J and clone size, that table is used; D and trimming come from the DNA. The sample includes tens of thousands of clones, over 80% seen only once; the top ten take roughly 15%. This clonotype was sampled from a woman at least 80 years old with active or convalescent COVID-19. Sequences were obtained from peripheral blood.

The CDR3: CSVRQGPDREAFF. The DNA for the CDR3 is TGCAGCGTTAGGCAGGGGCCCGACCGTGAAGCTTTCTTT. This chain connects TRBV29-1 to TRBJ1-1; possibly TRBD1 for D (6 bases). V was cut by 5 bases and J by 7 bases, with 17 bases left in between. The germline gives CDR1 SQVTM, CDR2 ANQGSEA. The CDR3 extends over 13 amino acids.